These 25 T cell receptor beta chains were sequenced from one sample in a study of blood T cell repertoires in COVID-19. The data were produced by immunoSEQ multiplex PCR, yet TCRdb's version contains in-frame clones alone and is incomplete. This sample has approximately 280,000 clones, with roughly 91% found just once. Material: peripheral blood. These receptors all stem from a man in his forties or fifties with acute or convalescent COVID-19.

The V call is TRBV7-2, the J call TRBJ1-3; the D is unclear. The V and J ends lost 2 bases and 0 bases respectively, with 8 bases between them. This CDR3 spans 15 amino acids. Germline V gives CDR1 SGHTA, CDR2 FQGNSA. CDR3 sequence (DNA): TGTGCCAGCAGCTTAAGCCAGGTCTCTGGAAACACCATATATTTT. Residues: CASSLSQVSGNTIYF.

The rearrangement uses TRBV19 and TRBJ1-1; 9 bases map to TRBD1. With V trimmed by 5 bases and J by 11 bases, 6 bases remained unmatched. Per the germline V gene, CDR1 is LNHDA and CDR2 is SQIVND (reference sequence). The CDR3 runs to 12 residues. The CDR3, as DNA: TGTGCCAGTAGTTTGGGGACAGGGTGCGCTTTCTTT. Translated: CASSLGTGCAFF.

V gene TRBV9 combines with J gene TRBJ2-6; 11 positions match TRBD1. The J segment lost 0 bases and the V segment lost 4 bases, leaving 6 bases of the junction unmatched. Germline V gene lookup returns CDR1 SGDLS and CDR2 YYNGEE. There are 18 residues in the CDR3. CDR3 amino acids: CASSPRDRGNSGANVLTF. In DNA form, the CDR3 reads TGTGCCAGCAGCCCCCGGGACAGGGGGAACTCTGGGGCCAACGTCCTGACTTTC.

The chain uses TRBV19 and TRBJ2-7; possibly TRBD1 for D (6 bases). The CDR3 covers 15 residues. With 1 base removed from V and 2 bases from J, the gap between germline ends came to 12 bases. Germline CDR1 is LNHDA and CDR2 is SQIVND (reference sequence). CDR3 DNA sequence: TGTGCCAGTAGTATAGGACAGGCTCGAACCTACGAGCAGTACTTC. Encoded protein: CASSIGQARTYEQYF.

J is TRBJ2-2 and V is TRBV19; D perhaps matches TRBD1 (6 bases). Germline V CDR1 and CDR2: LNHDA, SQIVND (reference sequence). This CDR3 region has 12 residues. V lost 4 bases, J lost 8 bases, and 8 bases lay in between. Written as DNA, the CDR3 is TGTGCCAGTAGTAACAGGGTGGGGGAGCTGTTTTTT. Its translation: CASSNRVGELFF.

The chain couples TRBV6-4 to TRBJ1-5, with D possibly TRBD1 on 5 matching bases. The V gene's germline CDR1 is MRHNA and CDR2 SNTAGT. This CDR3 has 15 amino acids. Trimming shortened V by 6 bases and J by 5 bases, and 17 bases separated the two germline ends. The CDR3 reads CASRPNQGSYQPQHF. CDR3 sequence (DNA): TGTGCCAGCAGACCCAACCAGGGTTCTTATCAGCCCCAGCATTTT.

The chain uses TRBV10-2 and TRBJ1-3; unclear D gene. Looked up from germline, CDR1 is WSHSY and CDR2 is SAAADI. The CDR3 loop spans 13 amino acids. V gave up 2 bases and J gave up 2 bases, with 4 bases separating them. The CDR3 bases are TGCGCCAGCAGTGAGCAGGCTGGAAACACCATATATTTT. It translates to CASSEQAGNTIYF.

J is TRBJ2-1 and V is TRBV7-6; TRBD2 matches 11 bases. Germline V gene data show CDR1 as SGHVS and CDR2 as FNYEAQ. This CDR3 contains 13 residues. Losses at the gene ends were 5 bases for V and 10 bases for J; bases not matched to a gene: 4. The CDR3 is CASSPGLAVEQFF. The CDR3 DNA reads as TGTGCCAGCAGCCCGGGACTAGCGGTGGAGCAGTTCTTC.

The chain combines TRBV19 with TRBJ1-3, with D hard to call. The ends were cut back, 3 bases at V and 2 bases at J, with 14 bases in the middle. Germline V gene sequence: CDR1 LNHDA, CDR2 SQIVND (reference sequence). This CDR3 has 16 amino acids. Here the CDR3 reads CASSIGWGETGNTIYF. The CDR3 region has the DNA TGTGCCAGTAGTATCGGGTGGGGAGAAACTGGAAACACCATATATTTT.

The chain joins TRBV4-2 to TRBJ2-7, with D tentatively TRBD2 (5 bases). The CDR3 has 15 amino acids. CDR1 and CDR2 (germline): LGHNA, YNFKEQ. V was pared by 1 base and J by 1 base, with 11 bases between. CDR3 sequence reads: CASSQVSAGSYEQYF. DNA of the CDR3: TGTGCCAGCAGCCAAGTTAGCGCAGGTTCCTACGAGCAGTACTTC.

The rearrangement joins TRBV5-8 to TRBJ1-2; D ambiguous. V was clipped by 4 bases and J by 9 bases, with 13 bases between them. Germline CDR1 SGHTS, CDR2 YDEGEE. This CDR3 has 12 residues. The CDR3 sequence: CASSPSPRSYTF. Written as DNA, the CDR3 is TGTGCCAGCAGCCCTTCGCCCAGGAGCTACACCTTC.

This clone turned up a few times. This chain uses TRBV5-3 with TRBJ2-1, with 9 bases aligning to TRBD2. TRBV5-3 counts as an open reading frame of uncertain function. The CDR3 has 15 residues. V shed 3 bases and J 5 bases; nucleotides not matched to a gene: 6. The CDR3 reads CARSSWTSEDNEQFF. In DNA form, the CDR3 reads TGTGCCAGAAGCTCTTGGACTAGCGAAGACAATGAGCAGTTCTTC.

The chain employs TRBV7-3 and TRBJ1-1, with TRBD1 as a possible D gene (6 bases). Germline CDR1 SGHTA, CDR2 FQGTGA. The CDR3 spans 13 residues. Trimming left V 5 bases short and J 3 bases short, with 10 bases between. The DNA for the CDR3 is TGTGCCAGCAGCATGACAGGACACACTGAAGCTTTCTTT. This encodes CASSMTGHTEAFF.

The chain carries TRBV24-1 and TRBJ1-2; 8 bases fit TRBD1. The V gene end was trimmed by 7 bases and the J gene end by 7 bases; junction bases not matched to a gene: 4. Germline V gives CDR1 KGHDR, CDR2 SFDVKD. The CDR3 contains 12 residues. CDR3 loop: CATSQGASGYTF. CDR3 nucleotides: TGTGCCACCAGCCAGGGGGCCAGTGGCTACACCTTC.

V is TRBV2 and J is TRBJ1-5; D is undetermined. The CDR3 is 12 residues long. The V and J ends lost 5 bases and 7 bases respectively, with 9 bases between them. Germline CDR1 reads SNHLY; CDR2 reads FYNNEI. CDR3 DNA sequence: TGTGCCAGCAGTTTCTCTATCCAGCCCCAGCATTTT. This translates into CASSFSIQPQHF.

The V call is TRBV9, the J call TRBJ2-2; 8 positions match TRBD1. This CDR3 has 15 residues. J was trimmed by 5 bases and V by 0 bases; bases with no gene match: 3. Germline V CDR1 and CDR2: SGDLS, YYNGEE. CDR3: CASSVGTGGTGELFF. As DNA, the CDR3 is TGTGCCAGCAGCGTAGGAACAGGGGGGACCGGGGAGCTGTTTTTT. Full variable domain (rest looked up from reference TRBV9 and TRBJ2-2): DSGVTQTPKHLITATGQRVTLRCSPRSGDLSVYWYQQSLDQGLQFLIQYYNGEERAKGNILERFSAQQFPDLHSELNLSSLELGDSALYFCASSVGTGGTGELFFGEGSRLTVL.

The chain employs TRBV12-3 or TRBV12-4 and TRBJ2-7; D possibly corresponds to TRBD1 (6 bases). V lost 7 bases to trimming and J lost 3 bases, with 13 bases between them. This CDR3 spans 13 amino acids. The CDR3: CASKTGHDYEQYF. DNA of the CDR3: TGTGCCAGCAAAACGGGACACGACTACGAGCAGTACTTC.

V gene TRBV3-1 (or the pseudogene TRBV3-2) combines with J gene TRBJ1-4; D unresolved. Trimming removed 0 bases from V and 10 bases from J, with 12 bases in between. CDR1 LGHDT and CDR2 YNNKEL come from the germline V gene (reference sequence). This CDR3 contains 14 residues. The CDR3 spells CASSQDLSRRKLFF. The CDR3 nucleotides are TGTGCCAGCAGCCAAGATCTGAGTCGAAGAAAACTGTTTTTT.

This chain links TRBV12-5 with TRBJ2-3; 12 bases are a match to TRBD2. CDR1 LGHNT and CDR2 FRNRAP come from the germline V gene. CDR3 size: 14 residues. Trimming cost V 6 bases and J 5 bases; bases outside gene matches: 3. CDR3 sequence (DNA): TGTGCTAGTGGGACTAGCGGGGGAGGAGATACGCAGTATTTT. Translation gives CASGTSGGGDTQYF.

The chain is built from TRBV19 and TRBJ1-5; TRBD1 agrees at 10 bases. Per germline, CDR1 LNHDA and CDR2 SQIVND (reference sequence). V lost 7 bases and J lost 3; bases outside the gene matches: 15. The CDR3 extends over 18 amino acids. The CDR3 loop reads CASNGWTGGMANNQPQHF. The CDR3 coding sequence is TGTGCCAGTAATGGGTGGACAGGGGGTATGGCAAACAATCAGCCCCAGCATTTT.

The V gene is TRBV9, the J gene TRBJ2-2; 8 bases fit TRBD2. Germline V CDR1 and CDR2: SGDLS, YYNGEE. The CDR3 is 18 amino acids. V was pared by 0 bases and J by 4 bases, with 11 bases of the junction left unmatched. CDR3 protein: CASSVDPGLAMGTGELFF. The CDR3 region has the DNA TGTGCCAGCAGCGTAGACCCCGGACTAGCTATGGGCACCGGGGAGCTGTTTTTT.

A single count supports this clone. The chain couples TRBV6-1 to TRBJ1-2; 9 positions agree with TRBD1. Germline trimming cut 2 bases from V and 7 bases from J; bases unmatched to any gene: 5. The CDR3 loop spans 14 amino acids. Germline assignment: CDR1 MNHNS and CDR2 SASEGT. The CDR3 sequence: CASSERGQGLGYTF. In DNA form, the CDR3 reads TGTGCCAGCAGTGAACGGGGACAGGGCCTTGGCTACACCTTC.

The chain employs TRBV30 and TRBJ1-3; D perhaps matches TRBD1 (6 bases). This CDR3 region has 15 residues. CDR1 and CDR2 (germline): GTSNPN, SVGIG (reference sequence). V lost 4 bases and J 2 bases, leaving 15 bases between the germline ends. As DNA, the CDR3 is TGTGCCTGGAACCGCCGGGACACTGCTGGAAACACCATATATTTT. It codes for CAWNRRDTAGNTIYF.

V is TRBV19 and J is TRBJ2-7; 8 bases are a match to TRBD1. The CDR3 spans 15 residues. In germline, CDR1 is LNHDA, CDR2 SQIVND (reference sequence). The ends lost 7 bases at V and 0 bases at J; junction bases unmatched: 8. The CDR3 DNA reads TGTGCCAGTACCCAGGGGGCAGTTGGCTCCTACGAGCAGTACTTC. Translation gives CASTQGAVGSYEQYF.

V usage is TRBV18 and J usage is TRBJ1-3; 7 bases are a match to TRBD1. The J segment lost 4 bases and the V segment lost 6 bases, leaving 3 bases of the junction unmatched. CDR1 and CDR2 (germline): KGHSH, LQKENI. The CDR3 is 13 residues long. The CDR3 reads CASSGTAGNTIYF. The CDR3 DNA follows: TGTGCCAGCTCTGGGACAGCGGGAAACACCATATATTTT.